One and the same sample provided the 10 T cell receptor beta chains below, sequenced in a study of T cells in Graves' hyperthyroidism and ophthalmopathy. Amplification targeted TCR beta CDR3 regions from RNA transcripts. The HTBI primer set was used in a first-round RT-PCR of the TCR CDR3. TCRdb used MiXCR to reprocess the multiplex PCR reads, holding one entry per CDR3 protein. Here the sample spans about 590,000 distinct CDR3 sequences, less than 20% being singletons. Sequenced input: blood. These receptors were obtained from a woman aged 25-40 years with Graves' hyperthyroidism.

A remark on this clonotype: One base away lies a much larger clone, so this may be a sequencing read error. J is TRBJ1-2 and V is TRBV7-9; D is unclear. The CDR3 has 11 residues. Germline V gene sequence: CDR1 SEHNR, CDR2 FQNEAQ (reference sequence). The CDR3 sequence is CTSSQDSGYTF. CDR3 nucleotide sequence: TGTACCAGCAGCCAAGATAGTGGCTACACCTTC.

This clonotype was recorded many times. The CDR3 is CASSFSPRSYGYTF. The CDR3 DNA follows: TGTGCCAGCAGTTTCAGCCCCAGGTCCTATGGCTACACCTTC. The chain links TRBV12-3 or TRBV12-4 to TRBJ1-2, with D hard to call. There are 14 residues in the CDR3. Between the trimmed V and J ends, which lost 3 bases and 4 bases, there was a span of 12 bases.

This clonotype was found many times. The V gene is TRBV20-1, the J gene TRBJ2-1; D is perhaps TRBD2 (6 bases). This CDR3 spans 14 amino acids. V gave up 1 base and J gave up 4 bases, with 11 bases separating them. Germline loops: CDR1 DFQATT, CDR2 SNEGSKA (reference sequence). The CDR3 here is CSARGRERYNEQFF. CDR3 nucleotide sequence: TGCAGTGCTAGAGGTCGGGAGAGGTACAATGAGCAGTTCTTC.

This clonotype was counted many times. The J gene is TRBJ2-5, the V gene TRBV20-1; 7 bases match TRBD2. The V segment lost 7 bases and the J segment 4 bases; nucleotides outside the gene matches: 9. In germline, CDR1 is DFQATT, CDR2 SNEGSKA (reference sequence). There are 13 residues in the CDR3. This CDR3 reads CSVLRERGETQYF. The CDR3 DNA reads as TGCAGTGTTTTGCGGGAGAGGGGAGAGACCCAGTACTTC.

The chain couples TRBV20-1 to TRBJ2-2; D is unresolved. Trimming removed 7 bases from V and 0 bases from J, with 9 bases in between. CDR3 length equals 13 residues. CDR1 DFQATT and CDR2 SNEGSKA come from the germline V gene (reference sequence). The CDR3 nucleotides read TGCAGTGTCCGCGGCCCGAACACCGGGGAGCTGTTTTTT. Protein sequence: CSVRGPNTGELFF.

This clonotype has at least ten counts. The chain joins TRBV18 to TRBJ1-1, with unresolved D. The CDR3 sequence is 14 residues long. The germline V and J ends were trimmed by 3 bases and 6 bases, with 14 bases remaining between them. From germline, CDR1 is KGHSH and CDR2 LQKENI. CDR3 in amino acids: CASSPQTRLAEAFF. The CDR3 DNA follows: TGTGCCAGCTCACCCCAGACGCGGCTCGCTGAAGCTTTCTTT.

The chain recombines TRBV20-1 with TRBJ1-2, with TRBD1 matching over 11 bases. Germline assignment: CDR1 DFQATT and CDR2 SNEGSKA (reference sequence). This CDR3 has 14 amino acids. V shed 3 bases and J 1 base; nucleotides not matched to a gene: 1. The CDR3 DNA follows: TGCAGTGCTAGTGGGACAGGGGGTAACTATGGCTACACCTTC. Protein: CSASGTGGNYGYTF.

This clonotype has ten or more counts. The chain links TRBV9 to TRBJ2-3; a weak D match, TRBD2 (6 bases). V dropped 4 bases and J dropped 0 bases, with 15 bases sitting between them. Germline V gene lookup returns CDR1 SGDLS and CDR2 YYNGEE. There are 16 residues in the CDR3. The DNA of the CDR3 is TGTGCCAGCAGCTCCCGAACGGGAGCTAGCACAGATACGCAGTATTTT. It is translated as CASSSRTGASTDTQYF.

The CDR3 sequence: CASSTTSGLPYEQYF. CDR3 DNA: TGCGCCAGCAGCACTACTAGCGGGTTGCCCTACGAGCAGTACTTC. The chain recombines TRBV5-1 with TRBJ2-7; TRBD2 aligns across 9 bases. Germline CDR1 reads SGHRS; CDR2 reads YFSETQ. V shed 4 bases and J 2 bases; nucleotides not matched to a gene: 7. The CDR3 is 15 residues long.

This clonotype was detected many times. The chain combines TRBV30 with TRBJ2-4; D is undetermined. The CDR3 loop spans 13 amino acids. V was trimmed by 4 bases and J by 0 bases, leaving 7 bases between them. CDR1 GTSNPN and CDR2 SVGIG come from the germline V gene (reference sequence). The CDR3 nucleotides read TGTGCCTGGAAAGACACAGCCAAAAACATTCAGTACTTC. This sequence encodes CAWKDTAKNIQYF.